This T cell receptor beta chain was recorded in a study of cytomegalovirus exposure and HLA in healthy donors. Measured with immunoSEQ multiplex PCR; TCRdb has only the in-frame clones, and not every one. The sample holds 220,000 or so clones, around four fifths seen once. A word on this clone: Antigen: not known.

Study-wide findings and caveats: The classifier, whose performance was assessed in both the original and validation cohorts, reportedly diagnosed cytomegalovirus status with high specificity and sensitivity. According to a later analysis, TCR clusters from the first cohort tended to co-occur in the roughly 110 validation repertoires.

Sequenced sample: PBMCs. This clonotype was sampled from a woman in her thirties in good health and CMV-seropositive.

CDR3 amino acids: CASSQRTGVSSGELFF. CDR3 sequence (DNA): TGCGCCAGCAGTCAGAGGACAGGGGTTTCATCCGGGGAGCTGTTTTTT. The rearrangement links TRBV10-1 to TRBJ2-2, with TRBD1 matching over 9 bases. With 5 bases clipped from V and 6 bases from J, the junction kept 10 bases outside the gene matches. The CDR3 has 16 amino acids. Germline CDR1 is WNHNN and CDR2 is SYGVQD (reference sequence).